This section outlines one T cell receptor beta chain sequence together with its context. Its antigen is undetermined. Other DNA sequences in the sample encode the same CDR3. The sample belongs to a study of shared clonotypes between healthy human individuals. Every contributor of samples was a Caucasian grown-up residing in Nashville, Tennessee. Study-level findings and limits: Having only a few donors restricted how much genetic and exposure-history diversity was captured. Clonotype sharing levels among donors were expected to vary with sequencing depth.

V lost 2 bases and J lost 2; bases outside the gene matches: 3. The CDR3 contains 15 residues. The germline V gene encodes CDR1 MNHEY and CDR2 SVGAGI. Each replicate PCR on the sorted subsets used about 0.2 ug DNA (around 30,000 T cell genomes). Sequencing was performed with immunoSEQ multiplex PCR; in TCRdb, only in-frame clones are kept and a portion is missing. This table has a few million clones, approximately 93% appearing once. This clonotype was sampled from a man between 18 and 35 years old in good health. Some clones in this sample may be carry-over from other donors' samples. V gene TRBV6-5 combines with J gene TRBJ1-1, with 9 bases identical to TRBD1. Sequenced: naive CD4+ T cells from PBMCs. Subset noted: CD45RA+ positively selected. The CDR3 DNA is TGTGCCAGCAGTTACCCGGGACAGGGCAACACTGAAGCTTTCTTT. It translates to CASSYPGQGNTEAFF.